The following is a T cell receptor (beta chain) sequence with its context. Which antigen it targets is not known. Qualities for individual bases were not recorded, and no much larger clone is one base off. For TCR beta library preparation, roughly 2 micrograms of genomic DNA was extracted from cryopreserved PBMCs. Longitudinal blood samples from CLL patients on ibrutinib monotherapy were analyzed using high-throughput TCR beta sequencing. The patients took part in an open-label, single-center phase 2 trial of ibrutinib monotherapy. Trimming removed 1 base from V and 1 base from J, leaving 0 bases between the germline ends. Reading the germline V gene gives CDR1 SGHRS and CDR2 YFSETQ. The CDR3, from cysteine to phenylalanine, totals 12 residues. Only the CDR3 DNA is retained, 36 bases long and in frame from the first base. On a MiSeq, deep resolution sequencing aimed for a depth between 1 in 1 million and 1 in 200,000 T cells, with each clonotype covered approximately 9.8x on average. TCR beta libraries were generated with the immunoSEQ hsTCRB Kit. The paper's processing steps were these. The data were analyzed with ImmunoSEQ Analyzer and ImmunoSEQ Data Assistant, and V, D and J gene assignments followed IMGT definitions. Clonality, which ranges from 0 to 1, was calculated as one minus the normalized Shannon entropy of productive rearrangement frequencies. Only overrepresented clonotypes making up at least 0.05% of the repertoire of each patient were included in the public clonotype analysis. Some twelve repertoires from age-matched healthy donors, obtained from immuneACCESS, served as clonality controls. Held by TCRdb, this immuneACCESS table contains in-frame sequences only and omits some clones. Under half of the omission traces to an unresolved V gene where checked; the cause of the rest is unknown. V and J calls and clone size follow that table, whereas D and trimming were derived from the DNA. The sample table holds around 300,000 clones, of which about 77% were seen once. Jointly, the top ten make up roughly 7% of the sample.

This entry is derived from a study of cytotoxic CD8 clonotypes in ibrutinib-treated CLL (dated by TCRdb to the early 2020s). About the investigation overall: In this cohort, approximately 15 patients were treatment-naive and under 13 were relapsed/refractory, while 17 to 18 had unmutated IGHV. Partial responses were observed in about 24 patients and complete responses in 2; after a median follow-up of 68 months, remission was maintained in around 14 patients and progression was observed in about twelve. Response samples were obtained after a median of around 11 months of treatment, with a range of roughly 6 to 36 months. On average, each sample had hundreds of thousands of productive templates and around 100,000 productive rearrangements. Of the 70 to 90 people in the trial, approximately 26 had longitudinal samples available. Cryopreserved peripheral blood mononuclear cells were collected at three points: before therapy, at response, and at either sustained remission or disease progression.

Overall study outcomes, separate from this receptor: Lymph node repertoires were not examined, and the timing of sampling was not matched between patients in sustained remission and those whose disease progressed. Public clonotypes were rare and either shrank or stayed stable during treatment, and the rise in clonality at ibrutinib response reflected expansion of private clonotypes. Clonality increased at ibrutinib response, stayed stable in sustained remission, and fell back toward baseline at progression. Baseline clonality exceeded that of age-matched healthy donors and correlated strongly with circulating CD8+ T-cell counts.

The chain uses TRBV5-1 and TRBJ1-3; no D gene can be assigned with confidence. The material was PBMCs, obtained before ibrutinib treatment. The source of this sequence is a human donor with chronic lymphocytic leukemia. CDR3 reads: CASSLSGNTIYF. The bases are TGCGCCAGCAGCTTGTCTGGAAACACCATATATTTT.